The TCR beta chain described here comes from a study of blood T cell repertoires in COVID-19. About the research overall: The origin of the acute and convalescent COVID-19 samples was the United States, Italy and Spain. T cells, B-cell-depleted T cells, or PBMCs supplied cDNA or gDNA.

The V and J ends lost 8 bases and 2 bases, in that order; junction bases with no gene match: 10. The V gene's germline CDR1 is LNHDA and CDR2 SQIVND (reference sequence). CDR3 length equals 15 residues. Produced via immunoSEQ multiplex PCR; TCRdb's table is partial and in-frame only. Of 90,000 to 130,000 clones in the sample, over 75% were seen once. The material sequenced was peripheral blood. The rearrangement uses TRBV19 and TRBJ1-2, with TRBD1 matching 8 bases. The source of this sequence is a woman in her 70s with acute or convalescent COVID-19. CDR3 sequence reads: CASRNEDRENYGYTF. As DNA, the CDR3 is TGTGCCAGTCGGAACGAGGACAGGGAGAACTATGGCTACACCTTC.